A selection of T cell receptor beta chains follows, all from one sample in a study of cytomegalovirus exposure and HLA in healthy donors. Assay: immunoSEQ multiplex PCR; the TCRdb copy retains only in-frame clones and omits some. The repertoire table contains around 140,000 clones. The sequenced sample consisted of PBMCs. These receptors were collected from a male donor in good health and CMV-seronegative. The CDR3 runs from the conserved cysteine through the conserved F or W. The order of the fields is V gene, J gene, D gene, CDR3 protein, CDR3 DNA. The D gene is left open where the match is weak.

>TRBV6-5|TRBJ1-2|NA
CASSYGGELHYGYTF
TGTGCCAGCAGTTACGGCGGGGAGTTGCACTATGGCTACACCTTC
>TRBV4-2|TRBJ2-2|TRBD2
CASSSPGLVGTGELFF
TGTGCCAGCAGCTCCCCGGGACTAGTTGGGACCGGGGAGCTGTTTTTT
>TRBV29-1|TRBJ1-1|NA
CSVGYRAGVNTEAFF
TGCAGCGTAGGTTACAGGGCGGGGGTGAACACTGAAGCTTTCTTT
>TRBV19|TRBJ1-1|NA
CASNSGPAKNTEAFF
TGTGCCAGTAACTCAGGGCCCGCCAAGAACACTGAAGCTTTCTTT
>TRBV18|TRBJ1-2|NA
CASSPPGARVPRGYTF
TGTGCCAGCTCACCACCGGGCGCCAGGGTACCAAGGGGCTACACCTTC
>TRBV29-1|TRBJ2-1|NA
CSGKAGTHNEQFF
TGCAGCGGTAAAGCGGGCACCCACAATGAGCAGTTCTTC
>TRBV11-3|TRBJ2-2|NA
CASSLTRANTGELFF
TGTGCCAGCAGCTTAACCAGGGCGAACACCGGGGAGCTGTTTTTT
>TRBV30|TRBJ2-7|NA
CAWKGAGRGIIEQYF
TGTGCCTGGAAGGGTGCGGGCAGGGGAATAATCGAGCAGTACTTC
>TRBV6-5|TRBJ1-2|NA
CASTSLEGYKGYTF
TGTGCCAGCACCTCATTGGAGGGGTACAAGGGCTACACCTTC
>TRBV19|TRBJ2-1|NA
CASSRPQRVSYNEQFF
TGTGCCAGTAGTCGCCCGCAGCGCGTCTCCTACAATGAGCAGTTCTTC
>TRBV30|TRBJ1-2|TRBD1
CATGTGLGYTF
TGCGCAACCGGGACAGGGCTCGGCTACACCTTC
>TRBV18|TRBJ2-7|NA
CASSSHRVPQDEQYF
TGTGCCAGCTCATCACACAGGGTCCCACAGGACGAGCAGTACTTC
>TRBV7-9|TRBJ2-5|NA
CASSLGLAQETQYF
TGTGCCAGCAGTCTTGGACTGGCACAAGAGACCCAGTACTTC
>TRBV25-1|TRBJ1-1|NA
CASSLSTGNTEAFF
TGTGCCAGCAGCTTATCGACTGGGAACACTGAAGCTTTCTTT
>TRBV18|TRBJ2-3|NA
CASSQRAGVTDTQYF
TGTGCCAGCTCACAAAGGGCAGGGGTGACAGATACGCAGTATTTT
>TRBV18|TRBJ2-1|NA
CASAREGLNEQFF
TGTGCCAGCGCACGAGAGGGCTTGAATGAGCAGTTCTTC
>TRBV27|TRBJ1-1|NA
CASSRTGGLTEAFF
TGTGCCAGCAGCCGAACGGGGGGCTTGACTGAAGCTTTCTTT
>TRBV19|TRBJ2-1|TRBD2
CASSSGSGSNYNEQFF
TGTGCCAGTAGTTCAGGAAGCGGGAGCAACTACAATGAGCAGTTCTTC
>TRBV5-8|TRBJ1-2|NA
CASSLELKTNYGYTF
TGTGCCAGCAGCTTGGAACTGAAGACTAACTATGGCTACACCTTC
>TRBV2|TRBJ2-7|TRBD2
CASSGTSGGNEQYF
TGTGCCAGCAGTGGGACTAGCGGGGGGAACGAGCAGTACTTC
>TRBV9|TRBJ2-7|NA
CASSPAGSRYEQYF
TGTGCCAGCAGCCCTGCGGGCAGCCGCTACGAGCAGTACTTC
>TRBV27|TRBJ1-1|TRBD1
CASSLLTGEVVAFF
TGTGCCAGCAGTTTACTCACAGGGGAGGTCGTAGCTTTCTTT
>TRBV7-9|TRBJ2-5|TRBD1
CASTPPGGYPIETQYF
TGTGCCAGCACCCCCCCAGGGGGCTATCCTATAGAGACCCAGTACTTC
>TRBV28|TRBJ1-1|NA
CASSLPGQWGNTEAFF
TGTGCCAGCAGTCTCCCCGGACAGTGGGGGAACACTGAAGCTTTCTTT
>TRBV7-8|TRBJ2-7|TRBD2
CASSPRLAGEQYF
TGTGCCAGCAGTCCGAGACTAGCGGGCGAGCAGTACTTC
>TRBV7-2|TRBJ1-2|NA
CASSFRRGGDHGYTF
TGTGCCAGCAGCTTTCGGAGGGGGGGTGATCATGGCTACACCTTC
>TRBV18|TRBJ1-1|NA
CASSPRGGNTEAFF
TGTGCCAGCTCGCCACGGGGGGGGAACACTGAAGCTTTCTTT
>TRBV6-1|TRBJ2-7|TRBD1
CASSLSPDRFYEQYF
TGTGCCAGCAGTCTGAGCCCGGACAGGTTCTACGAGCAGTACTTC
>TRBV19|TRBJ1-6|NA
CASSSREVTEPLHF
TGTGCCAGTAGTTCTCGGGAGGTGACGGAACCCCTCCACTTT
>TRBV2|TRBJ1-3|TRBD1
CASSAGTGWSGGNTIYF
TGTGCCAGCAGTGCCGGGACAGGGTGGTCGGGAGGAAACACCATATATTTT
>TRBV7-2|TRBJ1-2|NA
CASSFDSNYGYTF
TGTGCCAGCAGCTTCGACAGTAACTATGGCTACACCTTC
>TRBV25-1|TRBJ2-5|NA
CASSDGHTHRETQYF
TGTGCCAGCAGTGACGGACATACCCACCGGGAGACCCAGTACTTC
>TRBV7-9|TRBJ2-3|NA
CASSPSGGQDTQYF
TGTGCCAGCAGCCCCAGTGGAGGTCAAGATACGCAGTATTTT
>TRBV10-3|TRBJ2-7|TRBD1
CAISEGTGEAEQYF
TGTGCCATCAGTGAAGGGACAGGGGAAGCCGAGCAGTACTTC
>TRBV27|TRBJ1-1|TRBD1
CASSIRDSNTEAFF
TGTGCCAGCAGCATCCGGGACAGCAACACTGAAGCTTTCTTT